This T cell receptor beta chain emerged from a study of cytomegalovirus exposure and HLA in healthy donors. 13 Jbeta primers and 60 Vbeta primers were used for the PCR. Libraries were prepared by immunoSEQ multiplex PCR; TCRdb keeps only in-frame clonotypes and omits some of them. The sample lists approximately 90,000 clones; about 74% were seen once. In regard to this clone: Its target is not known. This sample also contains other DNA sequences that code for the same CDR3.

Germline trimming cut 6 bases from V and 9 bases from J; bases unmatched to any gene: 16. In germline, CDR1 is ENHRY, CDR2 SYGVKD. CDR3 length: 16 residues. Regarding the study as a whole: Listed as cytomegalovirus-associated were 164 TCR beta chains.

The sequence was collected from a woman between 50 and 59 years old in good health and CMV-seropositive. Sequencing was performed on PBMCs. The chain employs TRBV10-3 and TRBJ2-1, with TRBD1 matching over 8 bases. CDR3 sequence: CAISDRTGNLHGEQFF. The CDR3 region has the DNA TGTGCCATCAGCGACAGGACAGGGAATTTGCACGGTGAGCAGTTCTTC.